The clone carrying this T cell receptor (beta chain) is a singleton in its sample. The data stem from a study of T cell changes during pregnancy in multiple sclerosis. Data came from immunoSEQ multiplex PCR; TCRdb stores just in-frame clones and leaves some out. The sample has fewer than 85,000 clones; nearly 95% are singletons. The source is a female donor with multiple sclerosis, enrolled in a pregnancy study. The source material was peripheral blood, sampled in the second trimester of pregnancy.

The CDR3 DNA is TGTGCCAGCAGCTTTGCAGGACAGGGGCAGGCCTACGAGCAGTACTTC. Its protein product is CASSFAGQGQAYEQYF. The rearrangement joins TRBV7-9 to TRBJ2-7; TRBD1 aligns across 9 bases. The CDR3 has 16 amino acids. Per germline, CDR1 SEHNR and CDR2 FQNEAQ (reference sequence). V shed 3 bases and J 2 bases; nucleotides not matched to a gene: 8.